Each of the 7 T cell receptor beta chains below was sequenced from the same sample in a study of T cells in Graves' hyperthyroidism and ophthalmopathy. RNA transcripts provided the source from which TCR beta CDR3 regions were amplified. HTBI primers drove first-round RT-PCR of the TCR CDR3. TCRdb reprocessed the multiplex PCR reads via MiXCR and lists one record per CDR3 protein. The data hold some 550,000 distinct CDR3 sequences, with roughly a sixth observed a single time. Sequencing was done on a sample of blood. Receptors originate from a middle-aged woman with Graves' ophthalmopathy.

This clonotype was detected a few times. V is TRBV7-9 and J is TRBJ1-1; perhaps TRBD1 as D (6 bases). Germline CDR1 and CDR2: SEHNR and FQNEAQ (reference sequence). The V end was cut by 6 bases, the J end by 6 bases, with 11 bases between. The CDR3 consists of 12 residues. The CDR3 here is CASSLTGSEAFF. CDR3 nucleotide sequence: TGTGCCAGCAGTTTGACAGGTTCTGAAGCTTTCTTT.

This clonotype appeared a few times. The J gene is TRBJ2-1, the V gene TRBV20-1; no clear D gene. Germline assignment: CDR1 DFQATT and CDR2 SNEGSKA (reference sequence). Trimming removed 7 bases from V and 6 bases from J, with 19 bases in between. This CDR3 is built from 14 residues. The CDR3 loop is CSGSKGKGGNEQFF. CDR3 nucleotide sequence: TGCAGTGGGTCCAAGGGAAAAGGTGGCAATGAGCAGTTCTTC.

The chain has TRBV24-1 and TRBJ1-3; D is unclear. The germline CDR1 and CDR2 sequences are KGHDR and SFDVKD. CDR3 length: 12 amino acids. Trimming removed 9 bases at V and 0 bases at J, with 5 bases between. The CDR3 loop reads CATPDSGNTIYF. DNA of the CDR3: TGTGCCACCCCGGACTCTGGAAACACCATATATTTT.

Note on this clonotype: Given a much more abundant clone one base away, this may be a read error. The chain carries TRBV7-9 and TRBJ2-5; D is perhaps TRBD1 or TRBD2 (5 bases each). The CDR3 is 16 residues long. In germline, CDR1 is SEHNR, CDR2 FQNEAQ (reference sequence). This chain's CDR3 is CASSLSPGTVQETRYF. The CDR3 DNA reads as TGTGCCAGCAGCTTATCTCCGGGGACGGTGCAAGAGACCCGGTACTTC.

This clonotype showed up just a few times. V gene TRBV7-9 combines with J gene TRBJ1-2; D might be TRBD1 (5 bases). V lost 3 bases to trimming and J lost 4 bases, with 9 bases between them. Germline V gene data show CDR1 as SEHNR and CDR2 as FQNEAQ (reference sequence). This CDR3 is built from 13 residues. DNA for the CDR3: TGTGCCAGCAGCTTTCAGGGTGGCTATGGCTACACCTTC. This codes for CASSFQGGYGYTF.

At least ten counts were recorded for this clonotype. The V gene is TRBV6-2 or TRBV6-3, the J gene TRBJ1-1; D may be TRBD1 (6 bases). The CDR3 extends over 16 amino acids. With 10 bases removed from V and 1 base from J, the gap between germline ends came to 22 bases. The germline V gene encodes CDR1 MNHEY and CDR2 SVGEGT. CDR3 protein: CATLSPRGQRNTEAFF. The CDR3 DNA is TGTGCCACCCTTTCCCCCCGCGGACAGAGGAACACTGAAGCTTTCTTT.

With respect to this clonotype: The junction and the germline gene differ at one end; a read error may be behind it. The chain joins TRBV27 to TRBJ2-3; 9 nucleotides line up with TRBD2. Germline V CDR1 and CDR2: MNHEY, SMNVEV (reference sequence). The CDR3 covers 14 residues. This chain's CDR3 is CASSPGLATDTQCF. The CDR3 DNA sequence: TGTGCCAGCAGTCCGGGACTAGCCACAGATACGCAGTGTTTT.